Following are 13 T cell receptor beta chains from one sample sequenced in a study of blood T cell repertoires in COVID-19. The protocol was immunoSEQ multiplex PCR, while the TCRdb copy is restricted to in-frame clones and leaves out a portion. The table has around 300,000 clones, 85% to 90% seen once; the top ten hold about 6%. Source material: peripheral blood. The receptors here all came from a woman between 50 and 59 years old with COVID-19, enrolled during active disease.

For this clone: The junction departs from the called germline gene at one end, perhaps through a read error. The chain combines TRBV6-6 with TRBJ1-1; a possible D gene is TRBD1 (6 bases). The germline CDR1 and CDR2 sequences are MNHNY and SVGAGI (reference sequence). The CDR3 is 15 residues long. The CDR3 DNA sequence: TGTGCCAGCAGCCGCCTGGGGGCGGTGAACGCTGAAGCTTTCTTT. Translating it yields CASSRLGAVNAEAFF.

In regard to this clone: Additional DNA sequences in this sample encode the identical CDR3. The chain recombines TRBV12-3 or TRBV12-4 with TRBJ1-1, with 7 bases fitting TRBD1. This CDR3 comprises 13 residues. V lost 6 bases to trimming and J lost 4 bases; unmatched junction nucleotides: 5. The CDR3 region has the DNA TGTGCCAGCAGCCGGGACAGCGGCACTGAAGCTTTCTTT. Protein product: CASSRDSGTEAFF.

This clone turned up a few times. V and J are TRBV7-9 and TRBJ2-7, with 10 bases aligning to TRBD2. Germline V gives CDR1 SEHNR, CDR2 FQNEAQ (reference sequence). CDR3 length: 15 amino acids. The junction had 9 bases not matched to a gene; V was cut back by 4 bases and J by 6 bases. CDR3 nucleotides: TGTGCCAGCAGCTGGATAGCGGGAGGTCGGGGCGAGCAGTACTTC. Its translation: CASSWIAGGRGEQYF. Variable domain in full (rest from reference TRBV7-9 and TRBJ2-7): DTGVSQNPRHKITKRGQNVTFRCDPISEHNRLYWYRQTLGQGPEFLTYFQNEAQLEKSRLLSDRFSAERPKGSFSTLEIQRTEQGDSAMYLCASSWIAGGRGEQYFGPGTRLTVT.

The CDR3 DNA is TGTGCCAGCAGCCAATACGGGAGGGCTCCCGGCATCGGATACAATGAGCAGTTCTTC. Its protein product is CASSQYGRAPGIGYNEQFF. The genes are TRBV3-1 (or the pseudogene TRBV3-2) and TRBJ2-1; 8 bases line up with TRBD2. V was pared by 2 bases and J by 4 bases, with 16 bases of the junction left unmatched. The CDR3 covers 19 residues. From germline, CDR1 is LGHDT and CDR2 YNNKEL (reference sequence).

The rearrangement links TRBV19 to TRBJ2-7, with 7 bases aligning to TRBD2. The J segment lost 3 bases and the V segment lost 6 bases, leaving 8 bases of the junction unmatched. Germline V CDR1 and CDR2: LNHDA, SQIVND (reference sequence). The CDR3 has 14 residues. This chain's CDR3 is CASRSAGEGYEQYF. CDR3 bases: TGTGCCAGTAGGTCGGCGGGAGAGGGCTACGAGCAGTACTTC.

The chain joins TRBV2 to TRBJ1-2; 7 nucleotides align to TRBD1. J gave up 3 bases and V 5 bases, and 6 bases lay outside the gene matches. From germline, CDR1 is SNHLY and CDR2 FYNNEI. The CDR3 totals 14 residues. The CDR3 DNA reads TGTGCCAGCAGTATCCGACAGGGCCACTATGGCTACACCTTC. The encoded protein is CASSIRQGHYGYTF.

The chain is built from TRBV30 and TRBJ2-7; 11 bases line up with TRBD2. This CDR3 is built from 19 residues. Per germline, CDR1 GTSNPN and CDR2 SVGIG (reference sequence). Losses at the gene ends were 0 bases for V and 4 bases for J; bases not matched to a gene: 17. DNA of the CDR3: TGTGCCTGGAGTGTAGGTAGACTAGCGGGGCCAGGGGGGGCGTACGAGCAGTACTTC. Protein product: CAWSVGRLAGPGGAYEQYF. Based on the CDR3 plus reference TRBV30 and TRBJ2-7, the full variable domain is SQTIHQWPATLVQPVGSPLSLECTVEGTSNPNLYWYRQAAGRGLQLLFYSVGIGQISSEVPQNLSASRPQDRQFILSSKKLLLSDSGFYLCAWSVGRLAGPGGAYEQYFGPGTRLTVT.

The genes are TRBV12-5 and TRBJ1-1; maybe TRBD1 (6 bases). CDR1 LGHNT and CDR2 FRNRAP come from the germline V gene. The length of the CDR3 is 14 residues. Trimming pared 5 bases from V and 4 bases from J, leaving 14 bases between. This CDR3 reads CASGPDRLSTEAFF. CDR3 nucleotide sequence: TGTGCTAGTGGTCCCGACAGGTTGAGCACTGAAGCTTTCTTT.

The chain couples TRBV18 to TRBJ1-1, with a weak D call TRBD1 (6 bases). Looked up from germline, CDR1 is KGHSH and CDR2 is LQKENI. CDR3 length: 13 amino acids. Trimming cost V 4 bases and J 3 bases, with 9 bases left between them. The DNA for the CDR3 is TGTGCCAGCTCACTCCAGGGGTACACTGAAGCTTTCTTT. Amino acids: CASSLQGYTEAFF.

This chain joins TRBV6-5 and TRBJ2-7; TRBD2 matches 12 bases. The CDR3 covers 15 residues. Trimming cost V 6 bases and J 3 bases; bases outside gene matches: 6. The germline CDR1 and CDR2 sequences are MNHEY and SVGAGI. The chain's CDR3 is CASRKPSGRGYEQYF. The CDR3 region has the DNA TGTGCCAGCAGGAAACCTAGCGGGAGGGGCTACGAGCAGTACTTC.

CDR3 DNA: TGCGCCAGCAGCTTGCTAGGGGATTACACTGAAGCTTTCTTT. This translates into CASSLLGDYTEAFF. V is TRBV5-1 and J is TRBJ1-1, with a possible D match to TRBD1 (5 bases). The CDR3 extends over 14 amino acids. Germline values: CDR1 SGHRS, CDR2 YFSETQ. Deletions cut 1 base from V and 3 bases from J, with 10 bases between.

This sequence joins TRBV7-2 and TRBJ2-7, with TRBD2 matching over 8 bases. The CDR3 has 15 residues. The germline CDR1 and CDR2 sequences are SGHTA and FQGNSA. With 1 base clipped from V and 3 bases from J, the junction kept 5 bases outside the gene matches. The CDR3 reads CASSLGGTSIYEQYF. The CDR3 nucleotides are TGTGCCAGCAGCTTAGGGGGGACTAGTATCTACGAGCAGTACTTC.

V is TRBV4-1 and J is TRBJ2-7; 10 nucleotides match TRBD2. The CDR3 extends over 15 amino acids. CDR1 and CDR2 (germline): MGHRA, YSYEKL. V was clipped by 5 bases and J by 1 base; unmatched bases: 5. This CDR3 reads CASSAPGLASYEQYF. CDR3 nucleotide sequence: TGCGCCAGCAGCGCACCGGGACTAGCGTCCTACGAGCAGTACTTC.